These 28 T cell receptor beta chains came from one sample sequenced in a study of CD8 T cells in Susac syndrome. With random hexamers, reverse transcription was performed on roughly 0.45 to 1 ug of RNA. TCRdb reprocessed the immunoSEQ multiplex PCR reads via MiXCR and lists one record per CDR3 protein. The table has some 200,000 distinct CDR3 sequences, roughly nine tenths seen once. The specimen sequenced was CD4+ T cells from PBMCs. Source of these receptors: a human donor with Susac syndrome.

This chain connects TRBV6-5 to TRBJ2-2; D unresolved. The CDR3 covers 14 residues. CDR1 and CDR2 (germline): MNHEY, SVGAGI. V was pared by 6 bases and J by 3 bases, with 11 bases between. The CDR3 here is CASSATADTGELFF. CDR3 sequence (DNA): TGTGCCAGCAGCGCCACCGCAGACACCGGGGAGCTGTTTTTT.

This clonotype was counted a single time. The V and J genes are TRBV20-1 and TRBJ2-3, with 10 bases identical to TRBD2. Per the germline V gene, CDR1 is DFQATT and CDR2 is SNEGSKA (reference sequence). V dropped 6 bases and J dropped 8; count of bases not matched to a gene: 8. This CDR3 region has 13 residues. The CDR3 protein is CSALPSSGSTQYF. The CDR3 nucleotides read TGCAGTGCACTCCCTTCTAGCGGGAGTACGCAGTATTTT.

The chain uses TRBV6-6 and TRBJ2-7, with D possibly matching TRBD1 (6 bases). Germline-derived CDR1 and CDR2 are MNHNY and SVGAGI (reference sequence). Trimming left V 5 bases short and J 5 bases short, with 13 bases between. The CDR3 consists of 13 residues. Here the CDR3 reads CASSAQGIHEQYF. The CDR3, as DNA: TGTGCCAGCAGTGCCCAGGGGATCCACGAGCAGTACTTC.

The chain joins TRBV19 to TRBJ2-1, with TRBD2 matching 9 bases. The CDR3 sequence is 16 residues long. Trimming removed 4 bases from V and 0 bases from J; junction bases left unmatched: 4. Germline V gene data show CDR1 as LNHDA and CDR2 as SQIVND (reference sequence). Written as DNA, the CDR3 is TGTGCCAGTAGTAAAATAGCGGGGGTCTCCTACAATGAGCAGTTCTTC. Translated, it gives CASSKIAGVSYNEQFF.

The chain couples TRBV20-1 to TRBJ2-1; 10 nucleotides match TRBD1. The germline V gene has CDR1 DFQATT and CDR2 SNEGSKA (reference sequence). With 6 bases clipped from V and 6 bases from J, the junction kept 5 bases outside the gene matches. The CDR3 has 13 residues. The chain's CDR3 is CSAPRTGGNEQFF. In DNA form, the CDR3 reads TGCAGTGCCCCCCGGACAGGGGGCAATGAGCAGTTCTTC.

This chain connects TRBV7-3 to TRBJ1-1; tentative D call: TRBD1 (5 bases). This CDR3 spans 14 amino acids. V lost 5 bases to trimming and J lost 5 bases, with 15 bases between them. CDR1 and CDR2 (germline): SGHTA, FQGTGA. The CDR3 loop reads CASSQGVAGTEAFF. The CDR3 DNA reads as TGTGCCAGCAGCCAAGGGGTAGCGGGAACTGAAGCTTTCTTT. The whole variable domain, remainder taken from reference TRBV7-3 and TRBJ1-1, is GAGVSQTPSNKVTEKGKYVELRCDPISGHTALYWYRQSLGQGPEFLIYFQGTGAADDSGLPNDRFFAVRPEGSVSTLKIQRTERGDSAVYLCASSQGVAGTEAFFGQGTRLTVV.

This chain uses TRBV3-1 with TRBJ1-1, with a weak D call TRBD1 (5 bases). Trimming pared 2 bases from V and 5 bases from J, leaving 15 bases between. Germline CDR1 LGHDT, CDR2 YNNKEL (reference sequence). The CDR3 is made up of 15 amino acids. CDR3 region: CASSQFGGGETEAFF. CDR3 nucleotides: TGTGCCAGCAGCCAATTCGGCGGGGGTGAGACTGAAGCTTTCTTT.

CDR3 region: CASRGWANEKLFF. DNA for the CDR3: TGTGCCAGCAGGGGCTGGGCTAATGAAAAACTGTTTTTT. The V gene is TRBV2, the J gene TRBJ1-4, with no clear D. This CDR3 region has 13 residues. Germline V lookup: CDR1 SNHLY, CDR2 FYNNEI. The V and J ends lost 6 bases and 3 bases respectively, with 8 bases between them.

The gene calls are TRBV20-1 and TRBJ2-3; D possibly uses TRBD1 or TRBD2 (5 bases each). There are 12 residues in the CDR3. Germline CDR1 and CDR2: DFQATT and SNEGSKA (reference sequence). Deletions cut 5 bases from V and 12 bases from J, with 18 bases between. CDR3: CSAARDDLNQYF. The CDR3 bases are TGCAGTGCTGCCCGGGACGATTTAAATCAGTATTTT.

This sequence joins TRBV4-1 and TRBJ2-7; 13 nucleotides align to TRBD2. The CDR3 length is 16 residues. The V and J ends lost 4 bases and 3 bases, in that order; junction bases with no gene match: 6. Germline CDR1 MGHRA, CDR2 YSYEKL. For the CDR3, the DNA is TGCGCCAGCAGCCGGGGACTAGCGGGGAGTTACTACGAGCAGTACTTC. Translating it yields CASSRGLAGSYYEQYF.

This sequence joins TRBV2 and TRBJ1-5, with D possibly being TRBD1 (5 bases). CDR1 and CDR2 from the germline V gene are SNHLY and FYNNEI. Between the trimmed V and J ends, which lost 9 bases and 8 bases, there was a span of 14 bases. This CDR3 region has 12 residues. This chain's CDR3 is CASKGVREPQHF. CDR3 nucleotide sequence: TGTGCCAGTAAAGGGGTTCGAGAGCCCCAGCATTTT.

CDR3 residues: CSARWGGTNEKLFF. CDR3 DNA sequence: TGCAGTGCCCGTTGGGGGGGCACTAATGAAAAACTGTTTTTT. V is TRBV20-1 and J is TRBJ1-4, with a weak D call TRBD1 (6 bases). This CDR3 is built from 14 residues. Trimming removed 6 bases at V and 2 bases at J, with 13 bases between. Germline CDR1 and CDR2: DFQATT and SNEGSKA (reference sequence).

The CDR3 reads CASSEGLAGLSGANVLTF. The CDR3 nucleotides are TGTGCCAGTAGTGAGGGACTAGCGGGACTCTCTGGGGCCAACGTCCTGACTTTC. J is TRBJ2-6 and V is TRBV19; TRBD2 aligns across 13 bases. Germline CDR1 and CDR2: LNHDA and SQIVND (reference sequence). The CDR3 spans 18 residues. The trim removed 5 bases at V and 0 bases at J, leaving 4 bases unmatched.

The rearrangement joins TRBV27 to TRBJ2-5, with D uncertain. V was pared by 11 bases and J by 9 bases, with 10 bases between. The CDR3 sequence is 9 residues long. The germline V gene encodes CDR1 MNHEY and CDR2 SMNVEV (reference sequence). CDR3 residues: CALRGPQYF. The CDR3 DNA reads TGTGCCCTACGAGGCCCCCAGTACTTC.

This sequence joins TRBV20-1 and TRBJ2-7, with D possibly matching TRBD1 (5 bases). From germline, CDR1 is DFQATT and CDR2 SNEGSKA (reference sequence). This CDR3 has 15 residues. Trimming removed 5 bases at V and 2 bases at J, with 19 bases between. CDR3 in amino acids: CSAFPPPRGPYEQYF. As DNA, the CDR3 is TGCAGTGCTTTCCCGCCCCCTAGGGGCCCCTACGAGCAGTACTTC.

The V and J genes are TRBV5-1 and TRBJ1-2, with D unclear. V lost 1 base, J lost 2 bases, and 15 bases lay in between. This CDR3 is 16 amino acids long. CDR1 is SGHRS, CDR2 YFSETQ, per germline. The CDR3 coding sequence is TGCGCCAGCAGCTTGCCCCTTGTGGGAGCGAACTATGGCTACACCTTC. Translated: CASSLPLVGANYGYTF.

This CDR3 is CSVVVQLTDTQYF. The CDR3, as DNA: TGCAGCGTTGTGGTACAGCTCACAGATACGCAGTATTTT. This chain connects TRBV29-1 to TRBJ2-3; D gene unclear. The CDR3 spans 13 residues. Per the germline V gene, CDR1 is SQVTM and CDR2 is ANQGSEA. The germline V and J ends were trimmed by 4 bases and 2 bases, with 10 bases remaining between them.

This clonotype was seen a single time. V usage is TRBV6-4 and J usage is TRBJ2-2, with TRBD2 identical over 7 bases. The CDR3 loop spans 18 amino acids. Germline loops: CDR1 MRHNA, CDR2 SNTAGT. V lost 5 bases and J lost 5; bases outside the gene matches: 17. The CDR3 nucleotides read TGTGCCAGCAGTTTTCTGACCGGACTAGGTTCGTCTACCGGGGAGCTGTTTTTT. Translation gives CASSFLTGLGSSTGELFF.

This rearrangement joins TRBV14 to TRBJ1-2; D not resolved. Trimming removed 1 base at V and 1 base at J, with 7 bases between. Germline V gives CDR1 SGHDN, CDR2 FVKESK. This CDR3 spans 14 amino acids. CDR3 residues: CASSQVGRNYGYTF. CDR3 nucleotide sequence: TGTGCCAGCAGCCAAGTCGGCCGTAACTATGGCTACACCTTC.

This clonotype was recorded only once. CDR3 residues: CASSFVGTEAFF. Written as DNA, the CDR3 is TGTGCCAGCAGCTTTGTCGGCACTGAAGCTTTCTTT. J is TRBJ1-1 and V is TRBV13, with D unclear. The ends were cut back, 3 bases at V and 4 bases at J, with 6 bases in the middle. Germline assignment: CDR1 PRHDT and CDR2 FYEKMQ (reference sequence). The CDR3 runs to 12 residues. Drawing the rest from reference TRBV13 and TRBJ1-1, the complete variable domain is AAGVIQSPRHLIKEKRETATLKCYPIPRHDTVYWYQQGPGQDPQFLISFYEKMQSDKGSIPDRFSAQQFSDYHSELNMSSLELGDSALYFCASSFVGTEAFFGQGTRLTVV.

This clonotype has only a few counts. V is TRBV20-1 and J is TRBJ2-7; possible D gene TRBD2, 5 bases. Per germline, CDR1 DFQATT and CDR2 SNEGSKA (reference sequence). This CDR3 region has 13 residues. V was shortened by 4 bases and J by 5 bases, with 15 bases between the two germline ends. The CDR3 bases are TGCAGTGCTATTTCTGGTACCGGGGACGAGCAGTACTTC. It specifies CSAISGTGDEQYF.

V usage is TRBV28 and J usage is TRBJ1-5, with D hard to call. The CDR3 has 12 residues. V was trimmed by 3 bases and J by 7 bases, leaving 7 bases between them. Germline V gene data show CDR1 as MDHEN and CDR2 as SYDVKM. The CDR3 here is CASSFGEQPQHF. The CDR3, as DNA: TGTGCCAGCAGTTTTGGGGAGCAGCCCCAGCATTTT.

A few counts support this clonotype. This chain connects TRBV20-1 to TRBJ1-6; TRBD1 agrees at 7 bases. The CDR3 covers 16 residues. V was clipped by 6 bases and J by 7 bases; unmatched bases: 15. Germline loops: CDR1 DFQATT, CDR2 SNEGSKA (reference sequence). Written as DNA, the CDR3 is TGCAGTGCCCCTGGCTCCAGGGGGTCGGGGAATTCACCCCTCCACTTT. Residues: CSAPGSRGSGNSPLHF.

This rearrangement joins TRBV24-1 to TRBJ2-7; the match to TRBD1 covers 9 bases. This CDR3 is built from 15 residues. Looked up from germline, CDR1 is KGHDR and CDR2 is SFDVKD. J was trimmed by 5 bases and V by 6 bases; bases with no gene match: 10. CDR3 protein: CATSKAGTGIHEQYF. In DNA, the CDR3 is TGTGCCACCAGTAAAGCCGGGACAGGGATTCACGAGCAGTACTTC.

V and J are TRBV9 and TRBJ1-2, with a weak D call TRBD1 (5 bases). Germline lookup yields CDR1 SGDLS and CDR2 YYNGEE. This CDR3 spans 15 amino acids. Trimming left V 1 base short and J 1 base short, with 11 bases between. The CDR3 sequence: CASSVQGVGNYGYTF. The CDR3 nucleotides are TGTGCCAGCAGCGTACAAGGGGTGGGTAACTATGGCTACACCTTC. The full variable domain, rest sourced from reference TRBV9 and TRBJ1-2, is DSGVTQTPKHLITATGQRVTLRCSPRSGDLSVYWYQQSLDQGLQFLIQYYNGEERAKGNILERFSAQQFPDLHSELNLSSLELGDSALYFCASSVQGVGNYGYTFGSGTRLTVV.

The rearrangement joins TRBV2 to TRBJ1-1; 11 nucleotides align to TRBD1. The CDR3 consists of 15 residues. Germline-derived CDR1 and CDR2 are SNHLY and FYNNEI. V dropped 6 bases and J dropped 4; count of bases not matched to a gene: 7. CDR3 nucleotide sequence: TGTGCCAGCAGGGGGACAGGGGGAGTTATCACTGAAGCTTTCTTT. Translated, it gives CASRGTGGVITEAFF.

V and J are TRBV20-1 and TRBJ2-5, with 11 positions matching TRBD2. The CDR3 is made up of 15 amino acids. The V segment lost 5 bases and the J segment 5 bases; nucleotides outside the gene matches: 10. Germline CDR1 DFQATT, CDR2 SNEGSKA (reference sequence). CDR3: CSAGPSSGGTETQYF. In DNA, the CDR3 is TGCAGTGCTGGCCCCTCTAGCGGGGGGACGGAGACCCAGTACTTC.

This chain links TRBV5-4 with TRBJ1-5; D is unresolved. The CDR3 is 14 residues long. The germline V and J ends were trimmed by 4 bases and 1 base, with 9 bases remaining between them. CDR1 and CDR2 (germline): SGHNT, YYREEE (reference sequence). The DNA of the CDR3 is TGTGCCAGCAGCCGCTTGGGGAGCAATCAGCCCCAGCATTTT. As protein: CASSRLGSNQPQHF.